Listed below are T cell receptor beta chains from one sample, sequenced in a study of T-cell memory formation after mild COVID-19. TCRdb itself ran the 5' RACE reads through MiXCR, one entry per CDR3 protein. The data show about 130,000 distinct CDR3 sequences, with 15% to 20% seen just once and over 11% held by the top ten. Sequencing was carried out using PBMCs or a T cell subset sorted from them (not recorded which). These receptors were obtained from an adult woman who had mild COVID-19 (a few samples of this study predate the infection). Cell type and time point are not known. The CDR3 runs from the conserved cysteine through the conserved F or W. D genes are given only for firm matches. Some rows have no size entry. The others give once, few or many, or a class for an expanded clone.

CDR3nt,CDR3aa,j_gene,d_gene,v_gene,abundance
TGCGCCAGCAGCCAAGCCCGGACAGGGGCCTACAATGAGCAGTTCTTC,CASSQARTGAYNEQFF,TRBJ2-1,TRBD1,TRBV4-1,few
TGTGCCAGCTCACCAATTGAAAACTACGAGCAGTACTTC,CASSPIENYEQYF,TRBJ2-7,-,TRBV18,-
TGTGCCAGCAGTGCTTCTAGCGGGAGAGGCGGGGCCGGGGAGCTGTTTTTT,CASSASSGRGGAGELFF,TRBJ2-2,TRBD2,TRBV12-3/TRBV12-4,-
TGTGCCAGCACCCACATCTGGACTAGAAACTACGATCAGTACTTC,CASTHIWTRNYDQYF,TRBJ2-7,TRBD2,TRBV11-2,-
TGTGCCAGCAGCCAAACACAGGGATGGTTGGAGACCCAGTACTTC,CASSQTQGWLETQYF,TRBJ2-5,-,TRBV11-2,-
TGTGCCAGCAGCTTGAGGGCCATCCTTGCAACTAATGAAAAACTGTTTTTT,CASSLRAILATNEKLFF,TRBJ1-4,-,TRBV5-6,-
TGTGCCAGCAGCCCGCTAACTTCCTACGAGCAGTACTTC,CASSPLTSYEQYF,TRBJ2-7,-,TRBV27,few
TGCGCCAGCACCCTAGGACCAGCCGCGAACACCGGGGAGCTGTTTTTT,CASTLGPAANTGELFF,TRBJ2-2,-,TRBV5-1,-
TGCAGCGTTGTGAATCCCAGGCGTAAGGACACTGAAGCTTTCTTT,CSVVNPRRKDTEAFF,TRBJ1-1,-,TRBV29-1,-
TGCGCCAGCAGCTTGCAGACCTTCTCCTACAATGAGCAGTTCTTC,CASSLQTFSYNEQFF,TRBJ2-1,-,TRBV5-1,-
TGTGCCAGCAGCTTAGGGGGACAGGTGGGGAATGAGCAGTTCTTC,CASSLGGQVGNEQFF,TRBJ2-1,TRBD1,TRBV7-3,-
TGTGCCAGCAGTTTCCCCGGGCCTTTGTACGAGCAGTACTTC,CASSFPGPLYEQYF,TRBJ2-7,-,TRBV28,-
TGTGCCAGCTCACCTTCCGACATCTACAATGAGCAGTTCTTC,CASSPSDIYNEQFF,TRBJ2-1,-,TRBV18,-
TGTGCCTGTTCCCCGACAGGTCGCTCCTACGAGCAGTACTTC,CACSPTGRSYEQYF,TRBJ2-7,-,TRBV30,many
TGTGCCAGCAGTTCAATGGGATATGAGCAGTTCTTC,CASSSMGYEQFF,TRBJ2-1,-,TRBV6-5,many
TGTGCCAGCAGCCCACAGGGGGGAGGGAATTCACCCCTCCACTTT,CASSPQGGGNSPLHF,TRBJ1-6,TRBD1,TRBV12-3/TRBV12-4,-
TGTGCCAGCAGCCCCGGACTAGCCGAGGCCGGGGAGCTGTTTTTT,CASSPGLAEAGELFF,TRBJ2-2,TRBD2,TRBV7-2,-
TGTGCCAGCAGCGAACAAGCTAACTATGGCTACACCTTC,CASSEQANYGYTF,TRBJ1-2,-,TRBV7-2,-
TGCGCCAGCAGCTTGGGTCTAGCGGGAGGGAGCCACGAGCAGTACTTC,CASSLGLAGGSHEQYF,TRBJ2-7,TRBD2,TRBV5-1,-
TGTGCCAGCAGCCAAGATATCCACCTGACTAGCGGGAGCACCTACGAGCAGTACTTC,CASSQDIHLTSGSTYEQYF,TRBJ2-7,TRBD2,TRBV4-2,-
TGTGCCAGCAGTGAAGTGGGGATAAGCAATCAGCCCCAGCATTTT,CASSEVGISNQPQHF,TRBJ1-5,-,TRBV2,few
TGTGCCAGCAGTGACGTCAGGGGGCGAAATGAGCAGTTCTTC,CASSDVRGRNEQFF,TRBJ2-1,TRBD1,TRBV2,-
TGTGCCAGCAGCTCCGACAGGGTTGGGGCCAACGTCCTGACTTTC,CASSSDRVGANVLTF,TRBJ2-6,TRBD1,TRBV11-2,few
TGTGCCAGCAGCTTAATCCGGGACAGGGGAAGCACAGATACGCAGTATTTT,CASSLIRDRGSTDTQYF,TRBJ2-3,TRBD1,TRBV7-9,-
TGTGCCAGCAGTGAAGCGAGCGGTTATATCGCTAGCACAGATACGCAGTATTTT,CASSEASGYIASTDTQYF,TRBJ2-3,-,TRBV2,few
TGTGCCAGCAGTGATGGCGGGGCGTATGGCTACACCTTC,CASSDGGAYGYTF,TRBJ1-2,-,TRBV2,-
TGTGCCTCCCTCCCCTGGGGACTAGCGGGAGGAGATAAGCAGTTCTTC,CASLPWGLAGGDKQFF,TRBJ2-1,TRBD2,TRBV30,-
TGTGCCAGTAGTATTCAGGAGAACTATGGCTACACCTTC,CASSIQENYGYTF,TRBJ1-2,-,TRBV19,-
TGTGCCAGCAGATCGGGACTAGCGAAAGAGACCCAGTACTTC,CASRSGLAKETQYF,TRBJ2-5,TRBD2,TRBV12-3/TRBV12-4,-
TGTGCCAGCAGTTTTGGGAGCCCCAATGGGGAGCAGTACTTC,CASSFGSPNGEQYF,TRBJ2-7,-,TRBV27,few
TGTGCCAGCAGCCAAGTAGGCTCGGGTGAGCAGTTCTTC,CASSQVGSGEQFF,TRBJ2-1,-,TRBV3-1,-